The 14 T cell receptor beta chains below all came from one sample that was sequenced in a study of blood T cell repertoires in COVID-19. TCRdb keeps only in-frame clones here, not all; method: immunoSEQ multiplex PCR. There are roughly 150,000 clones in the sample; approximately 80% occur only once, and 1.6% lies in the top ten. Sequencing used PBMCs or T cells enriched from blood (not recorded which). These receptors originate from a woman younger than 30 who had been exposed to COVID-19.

The CDR3 region is CASSLGGQSTDTQYF. DNA of the CDR3: TGCGCCAGCAGCTTGGGGGGACAGAGCACAGATACGCAGTATTTT. V gene TRBV5-1 combines with J gene TRBJ2-3, with 7 bases identical to TRBD1. The CDR3 extends over 15 amino acids. Germline CDR1 is SGHRS and CDR2 is YFSETQ. The V gene end was trimmed by 0 bases and the J gene end by 0 bases; junction bases not matched to a gene: 1.

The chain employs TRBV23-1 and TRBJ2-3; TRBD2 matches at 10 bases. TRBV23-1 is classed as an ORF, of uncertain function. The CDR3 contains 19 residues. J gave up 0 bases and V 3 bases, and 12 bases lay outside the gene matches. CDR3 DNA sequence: TGCGCCAGCAGTCATCTAGCGGGAGTGCATAGGGTTAGCACAGATACGCAGTATTTT. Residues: CASSHLAGVHRVSTDTQYF.

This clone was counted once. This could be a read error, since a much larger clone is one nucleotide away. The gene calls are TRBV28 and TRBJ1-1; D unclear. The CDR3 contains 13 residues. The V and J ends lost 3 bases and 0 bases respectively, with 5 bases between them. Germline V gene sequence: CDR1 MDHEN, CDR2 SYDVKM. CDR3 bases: TGTGCCAGCAGTTTTAGTATGAACACTGAAGCTTTCTTT. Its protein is CASSFSMNTEAFF.

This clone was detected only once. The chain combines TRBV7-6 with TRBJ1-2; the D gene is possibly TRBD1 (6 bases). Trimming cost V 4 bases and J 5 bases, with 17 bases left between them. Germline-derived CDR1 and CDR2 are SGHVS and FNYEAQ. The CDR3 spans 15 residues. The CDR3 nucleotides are TGTGCCAGCAGCTCCAACAGGGCCACTACGTATGGCTACACCTTC. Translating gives CASSSNRATTYGYTF.

The CDR3 spells CASSEEGAYGYTF. DNA for the CDR3: TGTGCCAGTAGTGAGGAGGGGGCCTATGGCTACACCTTC. This sequence joins TRBV19 and TRBJ1-2; TRBD1 aligns across 7 bases. The CDR3 is 13 residues long. Losses at the gene ends were 5 bases for V and 4 bases for J; bases not matched to a gene: 4. CDR1 is LNHDA and CDR2 is SQIVND in the germline V gene (reference sequence).

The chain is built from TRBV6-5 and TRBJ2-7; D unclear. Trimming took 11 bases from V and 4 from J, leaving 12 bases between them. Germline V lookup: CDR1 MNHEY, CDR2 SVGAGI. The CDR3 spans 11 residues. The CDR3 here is CAAADGYEQYF. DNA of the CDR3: TGTGCCGCGGCTGATGGGTACGAGCAGTACTTC.

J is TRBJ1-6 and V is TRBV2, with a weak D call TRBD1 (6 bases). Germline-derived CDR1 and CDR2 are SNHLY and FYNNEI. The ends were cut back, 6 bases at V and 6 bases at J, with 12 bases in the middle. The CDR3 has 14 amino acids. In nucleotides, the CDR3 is TGTGCCAGCAGCACTCAGGGGAGTAATTCACCCCTCCACTTT. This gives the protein CASSTQGSNSPLHF.

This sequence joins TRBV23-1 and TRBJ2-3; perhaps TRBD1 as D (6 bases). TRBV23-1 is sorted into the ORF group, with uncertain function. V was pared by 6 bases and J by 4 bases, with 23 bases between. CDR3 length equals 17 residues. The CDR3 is CASSYVRRREGADTQYF. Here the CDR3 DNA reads TGCGCCAGCAGCTACGTAAGGCGTCGAGAGGGGGCAGATACGCAGTATTTT.

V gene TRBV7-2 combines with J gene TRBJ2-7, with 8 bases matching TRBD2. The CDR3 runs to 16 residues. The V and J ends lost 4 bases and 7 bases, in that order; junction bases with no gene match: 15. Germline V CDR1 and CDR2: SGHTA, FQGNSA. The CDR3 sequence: CASSYVSGSKVEEQYF. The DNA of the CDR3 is TGTGCCAGCAGCTACGTCAGCGGGAGTAAGGTGGAGGAGCAGTACTTC.

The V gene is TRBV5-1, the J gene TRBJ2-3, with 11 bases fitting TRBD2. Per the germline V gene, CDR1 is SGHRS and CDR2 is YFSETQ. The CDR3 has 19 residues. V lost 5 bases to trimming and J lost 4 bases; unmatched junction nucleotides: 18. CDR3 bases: TGCGCCAGCAGGCTTGCTCTAGCGGGAGGAGGGGTAGGCGCAGATACGCAGTATTTT. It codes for CASRLALAGGGVGADTQYF.

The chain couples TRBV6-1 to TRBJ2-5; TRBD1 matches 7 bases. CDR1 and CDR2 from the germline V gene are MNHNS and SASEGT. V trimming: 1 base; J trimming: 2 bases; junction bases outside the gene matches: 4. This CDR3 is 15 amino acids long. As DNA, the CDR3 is TGTGCCAGCAGTGAAGACCCAGGGGGTCAAGAGACCCAGTACTTC. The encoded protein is CASSEDPGGQETQYF.

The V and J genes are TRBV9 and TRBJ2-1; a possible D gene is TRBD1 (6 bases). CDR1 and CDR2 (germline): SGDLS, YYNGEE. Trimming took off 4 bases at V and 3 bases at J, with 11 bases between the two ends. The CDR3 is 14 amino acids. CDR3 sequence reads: CASSPTGFYNEQFF. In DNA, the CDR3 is TGTGCCAGCAGCCCGACAGGATTCTACAATGAGCAGTTCTTC.

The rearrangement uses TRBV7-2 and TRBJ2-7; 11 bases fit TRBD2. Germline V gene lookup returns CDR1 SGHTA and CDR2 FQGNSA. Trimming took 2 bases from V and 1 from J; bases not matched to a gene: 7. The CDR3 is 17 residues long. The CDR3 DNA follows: TGTGCCAGCAGCTTACGGACTAGCGGGCTTAATTCCTACGAGCAGTACTTC. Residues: CASSLRTSGLNSYEQYF.

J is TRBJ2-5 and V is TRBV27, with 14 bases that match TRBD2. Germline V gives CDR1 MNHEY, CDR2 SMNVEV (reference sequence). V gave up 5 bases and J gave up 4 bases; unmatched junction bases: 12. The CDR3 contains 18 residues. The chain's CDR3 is CASSDTGTSGSYGETQYF. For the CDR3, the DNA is TGTGCCAGCAGTGACACCGGGACTAGCGGGAGTTATGGAGAGACCCAGTACTTC.